This T cell receptor beta chain derives from a study of glioma-infiltrating T cells. This clonotype was found many times. Its target is unknown. Findings and caveats of the study: Non-neoplastic patients had below-expected tissue-blood divergence, while all gliomas exceeded expectation. Tissue and blood shared very few CDR3 sequences.

The iRepertoire nested amplicon-rescue multiplex PCR amplified TCR alpha and beta CDR3s from RNA. One-step reverse transcription and amplification started from approximately 100-400 ng of tissue mRNA or PBMC total RNA. Via MiXCR, TCRdb re-called the multiplex PCR reads, giving one row per CDR3 protein. The repertoire holds about 93,000 distinct CDR3 sequences, with around 37% as singletons. Losses at the gene ends were 6 bases for V and 4 bases for J; bases not matched to a gene: 1. The CDR3 loop spans 13 amino acids. Germline CDR1 reads KGHSH; CDR2 reads LQKENI. This sequence originates from a human donor with low-grade glioma or glioblastoma, undergoing nonglioma brain surgery, or in good health (not recorded which). The chain has TRBV18 and TRBJ1-5; 9 bases fit TRBD1. Specimen: glioma tissue, nonneoplastic brain tissue, or PBMCs (not recorded which). The DNA of the CDR3 is TGTGCCAGCTCCGGACAGGGGAATCAGCCCCAGCATTTT. It is translated as CASSGQGNQPQHF.